The rows below give T cell receptor beta chains drawn from one sample of a study of CD8+ T cells in alopecia areata. Repertoires were generated with immunoSEQ multiplex PCR, while TCRdb's copy carries only in-frame clones and drops some. The sample contains 180,000 or so clones, approximately 49% of which appear only once. The sequenced sample was CD8+ T cells sorted from blood, obtained around week 52, from a patient treated with tofacitinib. These receptors were taken from a human donor with alopecia areata. Both conserved end residues are part of each CDR3. A D gene is named only where the DNA matches it firmly. A row's size may be missing; if present it is once, few, many or a size class.

TRBV28	few	NA	TRBJ2-2	CASSFTDNTGELFF	TGTGCCAGCAGTTTCACAGACAACACCGGGGAGCTGTTTTTT
TRBV5-6	few	NA	TRBJ1-2	CASSRDTDYGYTF	TGTGCCAGCAGCCGAGACACGGACTATGGCTACACCTTC
TRBV29-1	few	NA	TRBJ2-5	CSVGASEETQYF	TGCAGCGTTGGGGCTAGCGAAGAGACCCAGTACTTC
TRBV6-1	few	TRBD2	TRBJ2-2	CAISQGLAGVTGELFF	TGTGCCATCAGTCAAGGACTAGCGGGGGTCACCGGGGAGCTGTTTTTT
TRBV10-3	NA	NA	TRBJ1-2	CAISDPTGYGYTF	TGTGCCATCAGTGATCCCACAGGTTATGGCTACACCTTC
TRBV7-9	NA	NA	TRBJ2-5	CASRAPSETQYF	TGTGCCAGCCGGGCCCCCTCCGAGACCCAGTACTTC
TRBV4-2	few	NA	TRBJ1-5	CASSLKGYGDQPQHF	TGTGCCAGCAGCCTCAAGGGGTACGGAGATCAGCCCCAGCATTTT
TRBV9	NA	NA	TRBJ1-2	CASSAGYGYTF	TGTGCCAGCAGCGCCGGCTATGGCTACACCTTC
TRBV18	NA	NA	TRBJ1-5	CASSASESNQPQHF	TGTGCCAGCTCAGCCTCGGAGAGCAATCAGCCCCAGCATTTT
TRBV30	NA	TRBD1	TRBJ2-1	CAWSETDRGPYNEQFF	TGTGCCTGGAGTGAGACGGACAGGGGACCTTACAATGAGCAGTTCTTC
TRBV18	NA	NA	TRBJ1-2	CASSPGRDNYGYTF	TGTGCCAGCTCACCGGGCAGGGACAACTATGGCTACACCTTC
TRBV4-1	NA	NA	TRBJ2-7	CASSPGPLHFSYEQYF	TGTGCCAGCAGCCCAGGACCGTTACACTTTTCCTACGAGCAGTACTTC
TRBV10-2	NA	NA	TRBJ2-1	CASMGEGYNEQFF	TGCGCCAGCATGGGGGAAGGATACAATGAGCAGTTCTTC
TRBV10-3	NA	TRBD2	TRBJ2-1	CAIMKTSGDNEQFF	TGTGCCATCATGAAGACTAGCGGTGACAATGAGCAGTTCTTC
TRBV30	NA	NA	TRBJ2-1	CAWSSEPYNEQFF	TGTGCCTGGAGTTCCGAACCGTACAATGAGCAGTTCTTC
TRBV6-1	NA	NA	TRBJ2-7	CASGRTVSYEQYF	TGTGCCAGCGGGCGGACGGTCTCCTACGAGCAGTACTTC
TRBV7-9	NA	NA	TRBJ2-3	CASSLGSRYTDTQYF	TGTGCCAGCAGCTTGGGATCACGGTACACAGATACGCAGTATTTT
TRBV4-1	NA	TRBD2	TRBJ2-1	CASSVGIAGAYNEQFF	TGCGCCAGCAGCGTGGGAATAGCGGGGGCCTACAATGAGCAGTTCTTC
TRBV7-2	NA	NA	TRBJ1-1	CASSLGSNTEAFF	TGTGCCAGCAGCTTAGGATCAAACACTGAAGCTTTCTTT
TRBV18	NA	NA	TRBJ1-6	CASSASSYNSPLHF	TGTGCCAGCTCAGCGAGCTCCTATAATTCACCCCTCCACTTT
TRBV5-6	NA	NA	TRBJ2-7	CASSGTPDFGQYF	TGTGCCAGCAGCGGGACTCCAGATTTCGGGCAGTACTTC
TRBV9	NA	NA	TRBJ2-3	CASSYPGTDTQYF	TGTGCCAGCAGCTACCCAGGTACAGATACGCAGTATTTT
TRBV15	few	NA	TRBJ1-2	CATSRDQGYYGYTF	TGTGCCACCAGCAGAGATCAGGGGTACTATGGCTACACCTTC
TRBV5-1	NA	NA	TRBJ2-1	CASSLIAGEFNEQFF	TGCGCCAGCAGCTTGATTGCAGGGGAATTCAATGAGCAGTTCTTC
TRBV4-1	few	TRBD1	TRBJ2-3	CASSQLPGTGRGQDTQYF	TGCGCCAGCAGCCAGCTTCCCGGGACAGGGAGGGGTCAAGATACGCAGTATTTT
TRBV4-1	NA	NA	TRBJ2-1	CASSQGSGNEQFF	TGCGCCAGCAGCCAAGGCTCAGGTAATGAGCAGTTCTTC
TRBV6-1	NA	NA	TRBJ1-2	CASSESRGYGYTF	TGTGCCAGCAGTGAGAGTAGAGGCTATGGCTACACCTTC
TRBV5-6	NA	NA	TRBJ2-7	CASSWSRGDEQYF	TGTGCCAGCAGCTGGAGTCGGGGCGACGAGCAGTACTTC
TRBV27	NA	NA	TRBJ1-1	CASSPHYSFNTEAFF	TGTGCCAGCAGTCCGCATTACAGTTTTAACACTGAAGCTTTCTTT
TRBV27	NA	TRBD2	TRBJ2-2	CASGGESNTGELFF	TGTGCCAGCGGGGGGGAATCGAACACCGGGGAGCTGTTTTTT
TRBV5-1	few	NA	TRBJ2-1	CASSYGDSYNEQFF	TGCGCCAGCAGTTATGGGGACTCCTACAATGAGCAGTTCTTC
TRBV19	many	TRBD1	TRBJ1-5	CASRGDSHYQPQHF	TGTGCCAGTAGGGGGGACAGCCATTATCAGCCCCAGCATTTT
TRBV5-4	few	TRBD2	TRBJ2-7	CASSISAGGSYEQYF	TGTGCCAGCAGCATTTCAGCGGGGGGTTCCTACGAGCAGTACTTC
TRBV27	NA	TRBD1	TRBJ2-7	CASSFSPGTGLSSYEQYF	TGTGCCAGCAGTTTTTCGCCCGGGACAGGGCTCAGCTCCTACGAGCAGTACTTC
TRBV19	NA	TRBD1	TRBJ2-4	CASSNTGGTKNIQYF	TGTGCCAGTAGCAACACAGGGGGAACCAAAAACATTCAGTACTTC
TRBV6-5	NA	NA	TRBJ2-2	CASSKGTVTGELFF	TGTGCCAGCAGCAAAGGGACGGTCACCGGGGAGCTGTTTTTT